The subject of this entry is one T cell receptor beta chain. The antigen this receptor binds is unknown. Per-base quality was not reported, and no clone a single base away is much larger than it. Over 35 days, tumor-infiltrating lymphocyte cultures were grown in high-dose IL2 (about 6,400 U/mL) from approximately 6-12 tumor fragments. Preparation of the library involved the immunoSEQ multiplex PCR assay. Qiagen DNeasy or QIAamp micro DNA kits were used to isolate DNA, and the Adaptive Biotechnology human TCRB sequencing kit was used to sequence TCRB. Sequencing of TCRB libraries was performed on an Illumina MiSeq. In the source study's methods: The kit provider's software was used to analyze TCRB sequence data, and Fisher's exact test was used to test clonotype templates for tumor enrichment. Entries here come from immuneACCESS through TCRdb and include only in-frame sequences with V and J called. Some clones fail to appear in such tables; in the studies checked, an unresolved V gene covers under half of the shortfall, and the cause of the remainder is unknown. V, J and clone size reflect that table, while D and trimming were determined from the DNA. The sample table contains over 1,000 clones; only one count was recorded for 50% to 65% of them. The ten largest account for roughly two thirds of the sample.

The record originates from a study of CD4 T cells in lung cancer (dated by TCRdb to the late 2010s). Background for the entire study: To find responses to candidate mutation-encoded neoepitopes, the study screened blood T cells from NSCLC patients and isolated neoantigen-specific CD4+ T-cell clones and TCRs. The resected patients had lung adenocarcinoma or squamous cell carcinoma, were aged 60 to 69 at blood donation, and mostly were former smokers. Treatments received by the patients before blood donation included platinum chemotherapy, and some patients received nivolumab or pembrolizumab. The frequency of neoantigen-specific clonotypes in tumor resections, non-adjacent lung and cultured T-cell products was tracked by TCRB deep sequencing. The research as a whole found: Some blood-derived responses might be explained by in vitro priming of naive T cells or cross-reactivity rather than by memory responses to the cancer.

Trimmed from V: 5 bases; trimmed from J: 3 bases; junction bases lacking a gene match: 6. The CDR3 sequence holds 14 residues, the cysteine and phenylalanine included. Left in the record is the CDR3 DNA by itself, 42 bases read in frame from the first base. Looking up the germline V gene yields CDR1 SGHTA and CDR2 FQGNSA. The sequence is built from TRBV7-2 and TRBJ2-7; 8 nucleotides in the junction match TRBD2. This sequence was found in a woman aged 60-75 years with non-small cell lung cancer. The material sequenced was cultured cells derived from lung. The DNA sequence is TGTGCCAGCAGCCAGAGCGGGAGATTCTACGAGCAGTACTTC. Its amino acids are CASSQSGRFYEQYF.